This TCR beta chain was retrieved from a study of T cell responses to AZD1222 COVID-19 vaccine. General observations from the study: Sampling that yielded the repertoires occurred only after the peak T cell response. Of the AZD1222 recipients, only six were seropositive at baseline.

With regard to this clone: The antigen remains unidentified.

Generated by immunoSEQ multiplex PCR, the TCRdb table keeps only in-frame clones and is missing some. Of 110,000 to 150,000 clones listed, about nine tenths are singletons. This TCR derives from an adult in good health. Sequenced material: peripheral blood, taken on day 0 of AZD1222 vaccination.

In DNA, the CDR3 is TGCGCCAGCAGCCAAGTGGGGGGAAATTCACCCCTCCACTTT. Encoded protein: CASSQVGGNSPLHF. The V call is TRBV4-1, the J call TRBJ1-6; TRBD1 is a possible D gene (5 bases). Per germline, CDR1 MGHRA and CDR2 YSYEKL. The CDR3 has 14 amino acids. Deletions cut 1 base from V and 7 bases from J, with 8 bases between.